The present T cell receptor (beta chain) was sequenced within a study of T cell changes during pregnancy in multiple sclerosis. The germline V gene has CDR1 SQVTM and CDR2 ANQGSEA. This CDR3 region has 13 residues. The V end was cut by 2 bases, the J end by 3 bases, with 11 bases between. Repertoires were generated with immunoSEQ multiplex PCR, while TCRdb's copy carries only in-frame clones and drops some. The sample records about 38,000 clones, roughly 89% being singletons. Sample: CD4+ T cells from peripheral blood mononuclear cells, taken before pregnancy. This receptor was taken from a female donor with multiple sclerosis, enrolled in a pregnancy study. The chain is built from TRBV29-1 and TRBJ2-7, with D possibly TRBD1 on 6 matching bases. In nucleotides, the CDR3 is TGCAGCGTTGAAAAGGACAGCGGCTACGAGCAGTACTTC. It yields the protein CSVEKDSGYEQYF.